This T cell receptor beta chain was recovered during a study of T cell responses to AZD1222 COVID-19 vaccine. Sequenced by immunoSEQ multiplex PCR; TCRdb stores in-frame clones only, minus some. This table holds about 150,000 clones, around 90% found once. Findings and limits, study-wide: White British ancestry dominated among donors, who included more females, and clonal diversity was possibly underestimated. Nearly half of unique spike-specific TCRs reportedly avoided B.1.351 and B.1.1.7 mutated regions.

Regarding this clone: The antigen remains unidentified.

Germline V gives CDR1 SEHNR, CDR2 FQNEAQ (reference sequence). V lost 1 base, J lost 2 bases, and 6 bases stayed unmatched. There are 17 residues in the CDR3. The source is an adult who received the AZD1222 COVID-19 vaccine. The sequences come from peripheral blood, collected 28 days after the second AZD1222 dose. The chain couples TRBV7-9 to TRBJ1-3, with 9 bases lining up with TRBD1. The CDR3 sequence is CASSLVDRGTTGNTIYF. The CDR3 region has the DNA TGTGCCAGCAGCTTAGTGGACAGGGGAACTACTGGAAACACCATATATTTT.